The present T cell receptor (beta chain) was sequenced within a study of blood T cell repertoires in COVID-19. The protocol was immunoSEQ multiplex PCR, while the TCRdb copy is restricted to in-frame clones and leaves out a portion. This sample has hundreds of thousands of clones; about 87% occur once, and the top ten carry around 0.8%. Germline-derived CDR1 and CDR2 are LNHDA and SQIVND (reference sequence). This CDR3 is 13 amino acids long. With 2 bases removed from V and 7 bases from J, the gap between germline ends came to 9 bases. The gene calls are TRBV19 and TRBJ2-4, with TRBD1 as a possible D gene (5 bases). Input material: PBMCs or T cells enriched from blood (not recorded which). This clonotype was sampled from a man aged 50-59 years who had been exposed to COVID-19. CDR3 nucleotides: TGTGCCAGTAGTATATTGCAGGGTAACATTCAGTACTTC. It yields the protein CASSILQGNIQYF.